These 7 T cell receptor beta chains were sequenced from one sample in a study of blood T cell repertoires in COVID-19. Only in-frame clones appear in the TCRdb table, and some are missing; sequencing was by immunoSEQ multiplex PCR. The sample contains tens of thousands of clones, less than 90% of which appear only once. The sequencing sample was made of peripheral blood. Receptors were obtained from a man older than 75 with acute or convalescent COVID-19.

The chain is built from TRBV4-3 and TRBJ2-3; TRBD2 agrees at 7 bases. CDR3 length: 15 residues. Germline values: CDR1 LGHNA, CDR2 YSLEER. The junction had 3 bases not matched to a gene; V was cut back by 1 base and J by 2 bases. The chain's CDR3 is CASSQGGSPTDTQYF. CDR3 nucleotides: TGCGCCAGCAGCCAAGGCGGGAGCCCCACAGATACGCAGTATTTT.

The chain uses TRBV9 and TRBJ1-2; D not resolved. The CDR3 sequence is 14 residues long. CDR1 is SGDLS, CDR2 YYNGEE, per germline. The V gene lost 1 base and the J gene lost 6 bases, with 13 bases spanning the gap. Here the CDR3 DNA reads TGTGCCAGCAGCGTAAGCGTCGGCAGCGATGGCTACACCTTC. Its protein product is CASSVSVGSDGYTF.

The gene calls are TRBV5-5 and TRBJ1-2; D is unresolved. V was cut by 0 bases and J by 2 bases, with 8 bases left in between. This CDR3 contains 14 residues. The germline V gene has CDR1 SGHKS and CDR2 YYEKEE (reference sequence). The CDR3 DNA reads TGTGCCAGCAGCTTGGCCCCCGGGAACTATGGCTACACCTTC. Translating gives CASSLAPGNYGYTF.

Comment on this clone: The junction does not match germline at one end; this may be a read error. The gene calls are TRBV18 and TRBJ1-6; D call uncertain. CDR3 length: 15 residues. Germline V gene lookup returns CDR1 KGHSH and CDR2 LQKENI. The chain's CDR3 is CASSPGSSYNPPLHF. As DNA, the CDR3 is TGTGCCAGCTCACCGGGGAGCTCCTATAATCCACCCCTCCACTTT.

The chain employs TRBV30 and TRBJ1-1; 7 bases agree with TRBD1. CDR3 length: 14 residues. Trimming cost V 0 bases and J 2 bases; bases outside gene matches: 3. Germline loops: CDR1 GTSNPN, CDR2 SVGIG (reference sequence). The CDR3 region has the DNA TGTGCCTGGAGTGTAAAGGGGGCTAACACTGAAGCTTTCTTT. Its protein is CAWSVKGANTEAFF.

Only a few counts were recorded for this clone. The V call is TRBV10-1, the J call TRBJ2-7; 8 nucleotides match TRBD2. V was pared by 3 bases and J by 4 bases, with 2 bases of the junction left unmatched. The germline V gene encodes CDR1 WNHNN and CDR2 SYGVQD (reference sequence). The CDR3 is 13 residues long. The CDR3 here is CASSDRLAYEQYF. The DNA of the CDR3 is TGCGCCAGCAGTGATAGACTAGCGTACGAGCAGTACTTC.

V is TRBV12-3 or TRBV12-4 and J is TRBJ2-2, with D hard to call. The CDR3 length is 13 residues. Trimming shortened V by 11 bases and J by 0 bases, and 10 bases separated the two germline ends. CDR3 in DNA: TGTGCCGGAGCGAACACGAACACCGGGGAGCTGTTTTTT. As protein: CAGANTNTGELFF.